This T cell receptor beta chain was recovered during a study of technical replicates of blood from a handful of donors. Data came from immunoSEQ multiplex PCR; TCRdb stores just in-frame clones and leaves some out. The profile shows roughly 40,000 clones, 90% to 97% of them singletons. This TCR was sampled from a human donor in good health. Input material: T cells isolated from PBMCs.

This chain's CDR3 is CASSQFNTNQPQHF. The DNA for the CDR3 is TGCGCCAGCAGCCAATTCAACACGAATCAGCCCCAGCATTTT. The chain is built from TRBV4-1 and TRBJ1-5, with D unresolved. The V and J ends lost 2 bases and 4 bases respectively, with 9 bases between them. CDR3 length: 14 amino acids. Germline V lookup: CDR1 MGHRA, CDR2 YSYEKL.